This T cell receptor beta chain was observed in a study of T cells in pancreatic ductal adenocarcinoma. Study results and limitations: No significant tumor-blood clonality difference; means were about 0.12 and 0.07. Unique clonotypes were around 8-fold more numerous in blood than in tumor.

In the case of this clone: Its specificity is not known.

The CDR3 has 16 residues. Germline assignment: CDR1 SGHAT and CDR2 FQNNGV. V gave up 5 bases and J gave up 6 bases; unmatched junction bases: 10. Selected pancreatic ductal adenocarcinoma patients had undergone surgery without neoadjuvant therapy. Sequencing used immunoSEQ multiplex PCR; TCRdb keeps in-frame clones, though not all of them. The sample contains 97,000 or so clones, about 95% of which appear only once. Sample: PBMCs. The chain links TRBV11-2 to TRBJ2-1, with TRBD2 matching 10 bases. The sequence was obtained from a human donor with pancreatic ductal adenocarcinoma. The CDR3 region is CASSPRASGSTNEQFF. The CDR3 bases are TGTGCCAGCAGCCCGCGCGCTAGCGGGAGCACCAATGAGCAGTTCTTC.